Each of the 31 T cell receptor beta chains below was sequenced from the same sample in a study of cytomegalovirus exposure and HLA in healthy donors. PCR used 60 Vbeta primers and 13 Jbeta primers. Assay: immunoSEQ multiplex PCR; the TCRdb copy retains only in-frame clones and omits some. The sample has 160,000 or so clones, 80% seen once; the top ten hold around 5.4%. Material for sequencing was PBMCs. The receptors were sampled from a man aged 40-49 years in good health and CMV-seronegative.

This rearrangement joins TRBV7-9 to TRBJ1-4; D perhaps matches TRBD1 (6 bases). CDR1 SEHNR and CDR2 FQNEAQ come from the germline V gene (reference sequence). The V end lost 4 bases, the J end lost 8 bases, and 14 bases lay between the germline ends. The CDR3 contains 14 residues. As DNA, the CDR3 is TGTGCCAGCAGCTCTTCAGGGGTGGGCGAAAAACTGTTTTTT. It translates to CASSSSGVGEKLFF. Full variable domain (rest looked up from reference TRBV7-9 and TRBJ1-4): DTGVSQNPRHKITKRGQNVTFRCDPISEHNRLYWYRQTLGQGPEFLTYFQNEAQLEKSRLLSDRFSAERPKGSFSTLEIQRTEQGDSAMYLCASSSSGVGEKLFFGSGTQLSVL.

This chain connects TRBV2 to TRBJ1-2; 9 bases fit TRBD1. With V trimmed by 7 bases and J by 8 bases, 8 bases remained unmatched. The CDR3 extends over 13 amino acids. Germline loops: CDR1 SNHLY, CDR2 FYNNEI. The CDR3 is CASTPTGGGGYTF. In nucleotides, the CDR3 is TGTGCCAGCACCCCCACAGGGGGCGGCGGCTACACCTTC.

The genes are TRBV2 and TRBJ1-3, with D tentatively TRBD1 (5 bases). Trimming removed 2 bases at V and 0 bases at J, with 8 bases between. Germline V gene data show CDR1 as SNHLY and CDR2 as FYNNEI. The CDR3 is 15 amino acids. CDR3 in DNA: TGTGCCAGCAGTGAAACCAGGGCCTCTGGAAACACCATATATTTT. Protein: CASSETRASGNTIYF.

The chain recombines TRBV19 with TRBJ2-2; TRBD2 matches 7 bases. The V gene end was trimmed by 7 bases and the J gene end by 0 bases; junction bases not matched to a gene: 5. The CDR3 contains 15 residues. CDR1 is LNHDA, CDR2 SQIVND, per germline (reference sequence). The DNA of the CDR3 is TGTGCCAGTAACCGCGGGAGAACGAACACCGGGGAGCTGTTTTTT. Amino acids: CASNRGRTNTGELFF.

This clone was recorded a few times. The genes are TRBV18 and TRBJ1-2; no definite D call. There are 16 residues in the CDR3. CDR1 is KGHSH, CDR2 LQKENI, per germline. V gave up 6 bases and J gave up 5 bases, with 22 bases separating them. The CDR3 reads CASSESLSFGGYGYTF. As DNA, the CDR3 is TGTGCCAGCTCCGAGAGCCTTTCCTTCGGCGGATATGGCTACACCTTC.

The rearrangement joins TRBV5-6 to TRBJ2-7, with 11 bases that match TRBD1. The CDR3 is 15 residues long. Germline CDR1 is SGHDT and CDR2 is YYEEEE. Trimming removed 3 bases from V and 5 bases from J; junction bases left unmatched: 7. This CDR3 is CASSWGTGGGDEQYF. The CDR3 DNA follows: TGTGCCAGCAGCTGGGGGACAGGGGGTGGCGACGAGCAGTACTTC.

The chain carries TRBV27 and TRBJ2-7; tentatively, D is TRBD2 (6 bases). V was clipped by 3 bases and J by 2 bases, with 11 bases between them. Germline V gene lookup returns CDR1 MNHEY and CDR2 SMNVEV (reference sequence). The CDR3 is 14 amino acids. The chain's CDR3 is CASSLGSGAYEQYF. The CDR3 nucleotides read TGTGCCAGCAGTTTGGGTAGCGGCGCCTACGAGCAGTACTTC.

V is TRBV18 and J is TRBJ2-7; TRBD1 matches at 9 bases. Germline V gene sequence: CDR1 KGHSH, CDR2 LQKENI. The CDR3 runs to 15 residues. Unmatched junction bases numbered 4, after V lost 3 bases and J lost 1 base. The CDR3 here is CASSPGTGFSYEQYF. CDR3 in DNA: TGTGCCAGCTCACCGGGGACAGGGTTTTCCTACGAGCAGTACTTC.

V and J are TRBV19 and TRBJ2-6; D unresolved. V was shortened by 5 bases and J by 1 base, with 12 bases between the two germline ends. Germline V gene data show CDR1 as LNHDA and CDR2 as SQIVND (reference sequence). The CDR3 spans 16 residues. The CDR3 nucleotides are TGTGCCAGTAGTCGCAGGTCGAGTTCTGGGGCCAACGTCCTGACTTTC. Translating it yields CASSRRSSSGANVLTF. Combining the CDR3 with reference TRBV19 and TRBJ2-6 gives the whole variable domain DGGITQSPKYLFRKEGQNVTLSCEQNLNHDAMYWYRQDPGQGLRLIYYSQIVNDFQKGDIAEGYSVSREKKESFPLTVTSAQKNPTAFYLCASSRRSSSGANVLTFGAGSRLTVL.

The chain uses TRBV11-3 and TRBJ2-1; TRBD2 aligns across 9 bases. Germline CDR1 and CDR2: SGHNT and YENEEA. The CDR3 is 16 amino acids. After removal of 4 bases from V and 8 bases from J, the junction contained 12 bases not matched to a gene. DNA for the CDR3: TGTGCCAGCAGCTCCGGAAGGGCGGGAGGGCCGGATGAGCAGTTCTTC. Amino acids: CASSSGRAGGPDEQFF. Filled out from reference TRBV11-3 and TRBJ2-1, the complete variable domain reads EAGVVQSPRYKIIEKKQPVAFWCNPISGHNTLYWYLQNLGQGPELLIRYENEEAVDDSQLPKDRFSAERLKGVDSTLKIQPAELGDSAVYLCASSSGRAGGPDEQFFGPGTRLTVL.

This chain joins TRBV4-1 and TRBJ2-7; D is possibly TRBD2 (6 bases). Per germline, CDR1 MGHRA and CDR2 YSYEKL. The CDR3 runs 16 residues. Trimming took off 6 bases at V and 1 base at J, with 19 bases between the two ends. CDR3 sequence: CASSNGVGGVSYEQYF. The DNA of the CDR3 is TGCGCCAGCAGTAATGGCGTCGGCGGGGTTTCCTACGAGCAGTACTTC.

The chain carries TRBV7-2 and TRBJ2-1; D is possibly TRBD1 (6 bases). This CDR3 is 15 amino acids long. V lost 2 bases, J lost 4 bases, and 12 bases lay in between. Germline-derived CDR1 and CDR2 are SGHTA and FQGNSA. In DNA form, the CDR3 reads TGTGCCAGCAGCTTATATCACAGGGAGTACAATGAGCAGTTCTTC. Its translation: CASSLYHREYNEQFF.

The rearrangement links TRBV30 to TRBJ1-6, with 8 bases matching TRBD1. V lost 5 bases and J lost 7; bases outside the gene matches: 13. CDR3 length: 16 amino acids. Germline assignment: CDR1 GTSNPN and CDR2 SVGIG (reference sequence). The CDR3 DNA sequence: TGTGCCTGGGTGAGAATCGGGGGACAGGACAATTCACCCCTCCACTTT. Translation: CAWVRIGGQDNSPLHF.

The rearrangement joins TRBV7-2 to TRBJ2-5, with 10 bases that match TRBD1. The CDR3 runs to 15 residues. With 3 bases clipped from V and 4 bases from J, the junction kept 5 bases outside the gene matches. Germline CDR1 SGHTA, CDR2 FQGNSA. CDR3 protein: CASSFGQGGLETQYF. The CDR3 nucleotides are TGTGCCAGCAGCTTCGGACAGGGGGGCTTAGAGACCCAGTACTTC.

The sample holds a few counts of this clone. V gene TRBV10-3 combines with J gene TRBJ2-7, with TRBD1 matching 7 bases. The CDR3 extends over 16 amino acids. After removal of 2 bases from V and 4 bases from J, the junction contained 11 bases not matched to a gene. Germline CDR1 and CDR2: ENHRY and SYGVKD. The CDR3 spells CAISEPRGRSVYEQYF. The DNA of the CDR3 is TGTGCCATCAGTGAGCCGAGGGGGCGATCGGTGTACGAGCAGTACTTC.

The table lists this clone with a few counts. The J gene is TRBJ2-6, the V gene TRBV2; 14 bases align to TRBD2. This CDR3 spans 17 amino acids. From germline, CDR1 is SNHLY and CDR2 FYNNEI. V was pared by 3 bases and J by 3 bases, with 1 base of the junction left unmatched. The CDR3 loop reads CASSDGLAGGGANVLTF. CDR3 in DNA: TGTGCCAGCAGTGACGGACTAGCGGGAGGTGGGGCCAACGTCCTGACTTTC.

This clone was detected a few times. The gene calls are TRBV19 and TRBJ1-5; D is perhaps TRBD1 (5 bases). Germline CDR1 and CDR2: LNHDA and SQIVND (reference sequence). V was cut by 7 bases and J by 2 bases, with 9 bases left in between. The CDR3 is made up of 13 amino acids. CDR3 residues: CASIGRGNQPQHF. Here the CDR3 DNA reads TGTGCCAGTATAGGCAGGGGCAATCAGCCCCAGCATTTT.

V is TRBV27 and J is TRBJ2-1; D is possibly TRBD2 (6 bases). V was trimmed by 5 bases and J by 8 bases, leaving 22 bases between them. This CDR3 contains 16 residues. Germline lookup yields CDR1 MNHEY and CDR2 SMNVEV (reference sequence). In nucleotides, the CDR3 is TGTGCCAGCAGTCTCGGCCCGGGACTCCTATCCGATGAGCAGTTCTTC. This gives the protein CASSLGPGLLSDEQFF.

This chain uses TRBV7-9 with TRBJ2-2; a weak D match, TRBD2 (5 bases). Trimming took 4 bases from V and 4 from J, leaving 19 bases between them. Germline-derived CDR1 and CDR2 are SEHNR and FQNEAQ (reference sequence). The CDR3 runs 17 residues. The CDR3 spells CASSSNPAGVGTGELFF. The CDR3 DNA is TGTGCCAGCAGCTCGAACCCCGCCGGGGTAGGCACCGGGGAGCTGTTTTTT.

The chain is built from TRBV2 and TRBJ1-2; D is undetermined. The germline V gene encodes CDR1 SNHLY and CDR2 FYNNEI. V was trimmed by 3 bases and J by 2 bases, leaving 7 bases between them. The CDR3 extends over 13 amino acids. CDR3 region: CASSEGTNYGYTF. The CDR3, as DNA: TGTGCCAGCAGTGAGGGCACCAACTATGGCTACACCTTC.

This chain uses TRBV9 with TRBJ2-2; TRBD2 matches at 11 bases. Germline values: CDR1 SGDLS, CDR2 YYNGEE. Germline trimming cut 3 bases from V and 7 bases from J; bases unmatched to any gene: 8. CDR3 length: 16 residues. The CDR3 region has the DNA TGTGCCAGCAGCGCAACTAGCGGGGGATACCACGGGGAGCTGTTTTTT. It encodes CASSATSGGYHGELFF.

The chain joins TRBV7-2 to TRBJ2-1; D gene unclear. V was clipped by 5 bases and J by 7 bases, with 15 bases between them. CDR1 SGHTA and CDR2 FQGNSA come from the germline V gene. This CDR3 has 14 amino acids. The CDR3 loop is CASSPEAVLNEQFF. The CDR3 DNA follows: TGTGCCAGCAGCCCCGAGGCCGTGTTAAATGAGCAGTTCTTC.

J is TRBJ2-3 and V is TRBV7-2; weak D call: TRBD1 (5 bases). Germline lookup yields CDR1 SGHTA and CDR2 FQGNSA. V was clipped by 2 bases and J by 4 bases, with 13 bases between them. This CDR3 has 15 amino acids. The CDR3 coding sequence is TGTGCCAGCAGCTTATTACCCCAACAGGCAGATACGCAGTATTTT. Translating gives CASSLLPQQADTQYF.

This chain uses TRBV18 with TRBJ2-1, with 8 bases matching TRBD2. Germline assignment: CDR1 KGHSH and CDR2 LQKENI. The CDR3 length is 14 residues. V shed 5 bases and J 7 bases; nucleotides not matched to a gene: 7. CDR3 in amino acids: CASSAGGLLNEQFF. DNA of the CDR3: TGTGCCAGCTCAGCGGGGGGACTCCTTAATGAGCAGTTCTTC.

V usage is TRBV29-1 and J usage is TRBJ1-5; D might be TRBD1 (5 bases). The CDR3 runs 13 residues. V was shortened by 3 bases and J by 5 bases, with 11 bases between the two germline ends. Germline loops: CDR1 SQVTM, CDR2 ANQGSEA. The CDR3 nucleotides are TGCAGCGTTGAGGTTGCGGGGGATCAGCCCCAGCATTTT. Its translation: CSVEVAGDQPQHF.

This chain connects TRBV2 to TRBJ1-1; D is unclear. V was clipped by 5 bases and J by 12 bases, with 25 bases between them. The CDR3 is made up of 15 amino acids. The germline CDR1 and CDR2 sequences are SNHLY and FYNNEI. The CDR3 nucleotides are TGTGCCAGCAGTCCCACCTCGAGTGGGGAAAGGGAGACTTTCTTT. Protein: CASSPTSSGERETFF.

This clone appeared once. This rearrangement joins TRBV7-7 to TRBJ1-5; 7 positions agree with TRBD1. After removal of 5 bases from V and 9 bases from J, the junction contained 13 bases not matched to a gene. Germline-derived CDR1 and CDR2 are SSHAT and FNYEAQ (reference sequence). The CDR3 extends over 15 amino acids. This CDR3 is CASSATGTEPRPQHF. The CDR3 DNA sequence: TGTGCCAGCAGCGCAACCGGGACAGAACCGCGGCCCCAGCATTTT.

The chain carries TRBV19 and TRBJ1-5, with 7 positions matching TRBD1. The CDR3 runs 16 residues. The ends lost 4 bases at V and 4 bases at J; junction bases unmatched: 10. Germline V lookup: CDR1 LNHDA, CDR2 SQIVND (reference sequence). CDR3 bases: TGTGCCAGTAGTACCACAGGGGAATTTAGGAATCAGCCCCAGCATTTT. This sequence encodes CASSTTGEFRNQPQHF.

The V and J genes are TRBV5-4 and TRBJ2-1; D might be TRBD2 (6 bases). This CDR3 spans 16 amino acids. Trimming took 4 bases from V and 4 from J, leaving 18 bases between them. Germline-derived CDR1 and CDR2 are SGHNT and YYREEE (reference sequence). The CDR3 protein is CASSRASGTGYNEQFF. CDR3 sequence (DNA): TGTGCCAGCAGCAGAGCTTCCGGGACTGGGTACAATGAGCAGTTCTTC.

About this clone itself: Other DNA sequences in the sample encode the same CDR3. As DNA, the CDR3 is TGTGCCAGTAGCCCCTCGGGGGGTCCGAACACTGAAGCTTTCTTT. Translating gives CASSPSGGPNTEAFF. The J gene is TRBJ1-1, the V gene TRBV19; D might be TRBD1 (5 bases). The V gene's germline CDR1 is LNHDA and CDR2 SQIVND (reference sequence). This CDR3 contains 15 residues. Trimming left V 6 bases short and J 1 base short, with 15 bases between.

The chain links TRBV12-5 to TRBJ2-5, with unresolved D. Per the germline V gene, CDR1 is LGHNT and CDR2 is FRNRAP. The CDR3 runs 16 residues. With 2 bases removed from V and 0 bases from J, the gap between germline ends came to 13 bases. CDR3 in DNA: TGTGCTAGTGGTTTGAGCGACTTTCAGTACCAAGAGACCCAGTACTTC. It yields the protein CASGLSDFQYQETQYF.